This T cell receptor beta chain was sequenced for a study of T cell responses to AZD1222 COVID-19 vaccine. Regarding this clone: The antigen is undetermined.

General study points: Spike-specific TCR breadth and depth grew following two AZD1222 doses. Among those given AZD1222, only five to seven were seropositive at baseline.

TCRdb's copy holds only in-frame clones and misses some; the assay was immunoSEQ multiplex PCR. The sample records some 79,000 clones, around 80% being singletons. This CDR3 spans 17 amino acids. CDR1 is LGHDT, CDR2 YNNKEL, per germline (reference sequence). The junction had 19 bases not matched to a gene; V was cut back by 9 bases and J by 4 bases. Sequencing used peripheral blood, obtained 28 days after the second AZD1222 dose. This TCR came from an adult who received the AZD1222 COVID-19 vaccine. The chain uses TRBV3-1 (or the pseudogene TRBV3-2) and TRBJ2-7, with TRBD2 matching 9 bases. The CDR3 loop is CARHSGQTVSGSYEQYF. For the CDR3, the DNA is TGTGCCAGACACAGTGGGCAAACGGTTAGCGGGAGTTACGAGCAGTACTTC.